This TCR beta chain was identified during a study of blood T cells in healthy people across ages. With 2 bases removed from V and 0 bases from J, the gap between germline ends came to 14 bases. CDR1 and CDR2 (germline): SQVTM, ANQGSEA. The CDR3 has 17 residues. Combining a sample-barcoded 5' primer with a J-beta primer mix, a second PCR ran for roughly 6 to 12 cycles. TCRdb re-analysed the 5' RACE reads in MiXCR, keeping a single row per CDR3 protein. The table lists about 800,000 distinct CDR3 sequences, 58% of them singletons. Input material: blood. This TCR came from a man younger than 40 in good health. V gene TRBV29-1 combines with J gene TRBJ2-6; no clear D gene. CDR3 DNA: TGCAGCGTTGAATTCGTGCAGGAACACTCTGGGGCCAACGTCCTGACTTTC. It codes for CSVEFVQEHSGANVLTF.